The clone carrying this T cell receptor (beta chain) was counted ten times or more. The data were taken from a study of neurological immune-mediated disorders. Trimming took 5 bases from V and 3 from J, leaving 11 bases between them. The length of the CDR3 is 12 residues. The germline V gene encodes CDR1 SQVTM and CDR2 ANQGSEA. One entry per CDR3 protein results from TCRdb running MiXCR on the 5' RACE reads. The data hold some 60,000 distinct CDR3 sequences, with 3% to 4% observed a single time. The sample comprised PBMCs. This clonotype was obtained from a woman aged 45-60 years with multiple sclerosis. The chain employs TRBV29-1 and TRBJ2-7; possibly TRBD1 for D (6 bases). CDR3 bases: TGCAGCGTTAGCGACAGGTACTACGAGCAGTACTTC. As protein: CSVSDRYYEQYF.